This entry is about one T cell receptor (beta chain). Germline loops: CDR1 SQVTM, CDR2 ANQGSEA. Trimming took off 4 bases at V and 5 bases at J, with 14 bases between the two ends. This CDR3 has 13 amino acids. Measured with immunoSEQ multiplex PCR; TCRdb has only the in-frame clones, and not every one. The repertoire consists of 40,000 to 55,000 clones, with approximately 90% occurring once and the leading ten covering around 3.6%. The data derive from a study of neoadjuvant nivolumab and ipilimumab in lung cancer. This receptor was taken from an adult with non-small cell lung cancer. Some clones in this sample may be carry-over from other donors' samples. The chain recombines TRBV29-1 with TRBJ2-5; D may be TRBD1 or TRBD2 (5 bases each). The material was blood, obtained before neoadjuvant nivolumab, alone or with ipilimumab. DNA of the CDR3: TGCAGCGTTGGAGGTTCGGGGCTTGAGACCCAGTACTTC. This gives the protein CSVGGSGLETQYF.